The rows below give T cell receptor beta chains drawn from one sample of a study of cytomegalovirus exposure and HLA in healthy donors. Libraries were prepared by immunoSEQ multiplex PCR; TCRdb keeps only in-frame clonotypes and omits some of them. The data contain fewer than 150,000 clones, just under 80% of them singletons. Sequencing used PBMCs. The receptors derive from a man between 25 and 39 years old in good health and CMV-seronegative. The CDR3 runs from the conserved cysteine through the conserved F or W. The D gene is left open where the match is weak. Some rows have no size entry. The others give once, few or many, or a class for an expanded clone.

D | J | V | size | CDR3 | DNA
. | TRBJ2-2 | TRBV7-9 | few | CASSQDIRLHPGDTGELFF | TGTGCCAGCAGCCAAGATATAAGGTTGCACCCTGGAGACACCGGGGAGCTGTTTTTT
. | TRBJ1-5 | TRBV19 | . | CASTPALAGNQPQHF | TGTGCCAGTACCCCAGCCCTGGCGGGCAATCAGCCCCAGCATTTT
. | TRBJ1-3 | TRBV5-6 | . | CASSLQGWAGNTIYF | TGTGCCAGCAGCTTACAGGGTTGGGCTGGAAACACCATATATTTT
. | TRBJ2-3 | TRBV27 | . | CASSLYVWGTARTDTQYF | TGTGCCAGCAGTTTATACGTGTGGGGCACCGCGCGCACAGATACGCAGTATTTT
. | TRBJ2-7 | TRBV15 | . | CATSRRQPPSYEQYF | TGTGCCACCAGCAGAAGACAGCCTCCCTCCTACGAGCAGTACTTC
TRBD2 | TRBJ2-4 | TRBV4-1 | once | CASSPLGGRAKNIQYF | TGCGCCAGCAGTCCCTTGGGAGGGAGGGCCAAAAACATTCAGTACTTC
TRBD2 | TRBJ2-3 | TRBV10-2 | . | CASSTSGMMADTQYF | TGCGCCAGCAGCACTAGCGGGATGATGGCAGATACGCAGTATTTT
. | TRBJ1-1 | TRBV7-6 | . | CASSSGGRAEAFF | TGTGCCAGCAGCTCGGGGGGCCGGGCTGAAGCTTTCTTT
TRBD1 | TRBJ2-7 | TRBV6-5 | . | CASSYSQTGVAYEQYF | TGTGCCAGCAGTTACTCGCAGACAGGGGTTGCCTACGAGCAGTACTTC
. | TRBJ2-5 | TRBV4-1 | few | CASSQDIPGETQYF | TGCGCCAGCAGCCAAGATATCCCGGGGGAGACCCAGTACTTC
. | TRBJ2-3 | TRBV25-1 | . | CASSGLTDTQYF | TGTGCCAGCAGTGGACTAACAGATACGCAGTATTTT
TRBD2 | TRBJ2-1 | TRBV19 | . | CASQHIGTSGRHEQFF | TGTGCCAGTCAGCATATAGGGACTAGCGGGAGGCATGAGCAGTTCTTC
TRBD1 | TRBJ2-7 | TRBV5-1 | . | CASSLTGGPYEQYF | TGCGCCAGCAGCTTGACAGGGGGCCCCTACGAGCAGTACTTC
TRBD1 | TRBJ1-4 | TRBV15 | . | CATSSHPGQGGEKLFF | TGTGCCACCAGCAGCCACCCGGGACAGGGCGGGGAAAAACTGTTTTTT
. | TRBJ1-2 | TRBV28 | once | CASSLGWGGNYGYTF | TGTGCCAGCAGTTTGGGGTGGGGGGGTAACTATGGCTACACCTTC
. | TRBJ2-7 | TRBV9 | . | CASSVLAGFMDEQYF | TGTGCCAGCAGCGTATTGGCAGGGTTTATGGACGAGCAGTACTTC
. | TRBJ2-7 | TRBV5-4 | . | CASSSRTGSYEQYF | TGTGCCAGCAGCTCTAGAACAGGCTCCTACGAGCAGTACTTC
. | TRBJ1-2 | TRBV7-8 | . | CASSLVFPTARTNYGYTF | TGTGCCAGCAGCTTAGTATTTCCGACAGCCCGGACTAACTATGGCTACACCTTC
TRBD1 | TRBJ2-3 | TRBV4-1 | . | CASSQDRRTGTHTDTQYF | TGCGCCAGCAGCCAAGACCGGAGGACAGGGACGCATACAGATACGCAGTATTTT
. | TRBJ2-7 | TRBV28 | . | CATQHRAYEQYF | TGTGCCACTCAACACAGGGCCTACGAGCAGTACTTC
TRBD1 | TRBJ2-7 | TRBV28 | . | CASTPPGGLSSYEQYF | TGTGCCAGCACCCCTCCAGGGGGCCTTAGCTCCTACGAGCAGTACTTC
TRBD1 | TRBJ1-4 | TRBV2 | . | CASSEAGQSFNEKLFF | TGTGCCAGCAGTGAAGCGGGACAGTCTTTTAATGAAAAACTGTTTTTT
TRBD2 | TRBJ2-1 | TRBV6-1 | once | CASSLAGVSYNEQFF | TGTGCCAGCAGTCTAGCGGGGGTTTCCTACAATGAGCAGTTCTTC
. | TRBJ1-5 | TRBV6-5 | . | CASSYSRVPNQPQNF | TGTGCCAGCAGTTATAGCAGGGTCCCTAATCAGCCCCAGAATTTT
. | TRBJ1-2 | TRBV4-1 | . | CASSQETGDFYGYTF | TGCGCCAGCAGCCAAGAAACGGGAGACTTCTATGGCTACACCTTC
. | TRBJ2-2 | TRBV11-1 | . | CASSSSDRLNTGELFF | TGTGCCAGCAGCTCCTCGGACAGACTGAACACCGGGGAGCTGTTTTTT
TRBD1 | TRBJ1-1 | TRBV27 | . | CASSPLVGTGGIWTEAFF | TGTGCCAGCAGTCCCCTTGTTGGGACAGGGGGCATATGGACTGAAGCTTTCTTT
. | TRBJ1-6 | TRBV4-1 | . | CASSQEAGGNSPLHF | TGCGCCAGCAGCCAAGAGGCCGGGGGAAATTCACCCCTCCACTTT
. | TRBJ1-1 | TRBV5-6 | once | CASSFGAGRAFF | TGTGCCAGCAGCTTCGGTGCGGGAAGAGCTTTCTTT
. | TRBJ1-4 | TRBV6-1 | . | CASRENRVTNEKLFF | TGTGCCAGCAGGGAAAACAGGGTAACTAATGAAAAACTGTTTTTT
TRBD1 | TRBJ1-1 | TRBV4-1 | few | CASSQGRDRLNTEAFF | TGCGCCAGCAGCCAGGGACGGGACAGATTGAACACTGAAGCTTTCTTT
. | TRBJ2-1 | TRBV7-6 | . | CASSFGGSGVNEQFF | TGTGCCAGCAGCTTTGGGGGGTCGGGGGTCAATGAGCAGTTCTTC
TRBD1 | TRBJ1-2 | TRBV7-9 | . | CASSLALGQENYGYTF | TGTGCCAGCAGCTTAGCGCTCGGACAGGAGAACTATGGCTACACCTTC
TRBD1 | TRBJ1-6 | TRBV11-2 | . | CASSDRTGGGSPLHF | TGTGCCAGCAGCGACCGGACAGGGGGCGGTTCACCCCTCCACTTT
. | TRBJ1-2 | TRBV6-5 | . | CASSPQGYGYPF | TGTGCCAGCAGTCCACAGGGCTATGGCTACCCCTTC
TRBD1 | TRBJ2-7 | TRBV2 | . | CASRGPRDSDYEQYF | TGTGCCAGCAGAGGCCCCCGGGACAGTGATTACGAGCAGTACTTC
TRBD1 | TRBJ1-6 | TRBV5-1 | few | CASSLGGQAANSPLHF | TGCGCCAGCAGCTTGGGAGGACAGGCCGCTAATTCACCCCTCCACTTT
TRBD1 | TRBJ2-2 | TRBV29-1 | . | CSVYSVTGQGLNPNTGELFF | TGCAGCGTTTATTCTGTGACGGGACAGGGGTTGAATCCGAACACCGGGGAGCTGTTTTTT
TRBD2 | TRBJ2-3 | TRBV7-2 | . | CASSFGPYVLAGVTDTQYF | TGTGCCAGCAGCTTTGGCCCCTACGTACTAGCGGGAGTGACAGATACGCAGTATTTT
. | TRBJ2-3 | TRBV1 | . | CTSSQDGNCEPQLTDTQYF | TGCACCAGCAGCCAAGACGGGAATTGCGAGCCCCAACTCACAGATACGCAGTATTTT
. | TRBJ1-3 | TRBV7-2 | . | CASSLRLPTLPSGNTIYF | TGTGCCAGCAGCTTACGCTTGCCCACTCTGCCCTCTGGAAACACCATATATTTT
. | TRBJ2-7 | TRBV5-1 | . | CASSLIPGGPPSYEQYF | TGCGCCAGCAGTCTGATCCCCGGGGGACCGCCTTCCTACGAGCAGTACTTC
TRBD1 | TRBJ1-3 | TRBV2 | . | CASSELGQGSLSGNTIYF | TGTGCCAGCAGTGAATTGGGACAGGGGAGCCTCTCTGGAAACACCATATATTTT
TRBD1 | TRBJ2-6 | TRBV27 | . | CASSSKGGTGISGANVLTF | TGTGCCAGCAGCTCGAAAGGGGGGACAGGGATCTCTGGGGCCAACGTCCTGACTTTC
TRBD1 | TRBJ1-3 | TRBV6-6 | . | CATGQGGRNTIYF | TGTGCCACCGGACAGGGGGGGAGGAACACCATATATTTT
TRBD2 | TRBJ2-3 | TRBV19 | . | CASSIGTSGGALTQYF | TGTGCCAGTAGTATAGGGACTAGCGGGGGGGCCCTGACGCAGTATTTT
TRBD1 | TRBJ1-2 | TRBV5-4 | . | CASSRDWDRVAYGYTF | TGTGCCAGCAGCAGAGACTGGGACAGGGTGGCCTATGGCTACACCTTC
. | TRBJ1-1 | TRBV5-4 | . | CASSRSSGTPKGAFF | TGTGCCAGCAGCCGAAGCTCCGGGACTCCCAAGGGAGCTTTCTTT
. | TRBJ1-5 | TRBV28 | once | CASTLRQIWQPQHF | TGTGCCAGCACCCTACGACAGATCTGGCAGCCCCAGCATTTT